This T cell receptor (beta chain) was documented in a study of tumor T cells in aggressive B-cell lymphoma. Here immunoSEQ multiplex PCR was the method, and the copy in TCRdb shows in-frame clones only, minus some. The sample yields approximately 3,000 clones, 85% seen once. Germline V gene data show CDR1 as SSHAT and CDR2 as FNYEAQ (reference sequence). The CDR3 is made up of 13 amino acids. Trimming cost V 5 bases and J 10 bases, with 12 bases left between them. The TCR originated in an adult with diffuse large B cell lymphoma. Sample: tumor tissue. J is TRBJ1-6 and V is TRBV7-7, with D possibly TRBD1 on 6 matching bases. The CDR3 spells CASSLDRSSPLHF. For the CDR3, the DNA is TGTGCCAGCAGCCTGGACAGATCATCACCCCTCCACTTT.